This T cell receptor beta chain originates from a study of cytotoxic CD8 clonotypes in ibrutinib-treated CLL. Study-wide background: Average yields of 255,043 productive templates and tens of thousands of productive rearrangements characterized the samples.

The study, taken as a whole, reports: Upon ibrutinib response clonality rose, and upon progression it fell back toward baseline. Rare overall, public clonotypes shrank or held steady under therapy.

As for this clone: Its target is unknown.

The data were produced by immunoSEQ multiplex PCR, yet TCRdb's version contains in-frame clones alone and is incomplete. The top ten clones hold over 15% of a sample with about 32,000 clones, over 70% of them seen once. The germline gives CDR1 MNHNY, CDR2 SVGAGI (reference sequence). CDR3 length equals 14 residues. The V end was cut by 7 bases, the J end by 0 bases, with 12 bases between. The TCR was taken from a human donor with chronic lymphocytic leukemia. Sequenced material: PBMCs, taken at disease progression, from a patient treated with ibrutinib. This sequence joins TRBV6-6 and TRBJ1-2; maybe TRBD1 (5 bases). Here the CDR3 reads CASKVGRANYGYTF. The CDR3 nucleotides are TGTGCCAGCAAGGTCGGCAGGGCTAACTATGGCTACACCTTC.